Sequencing of this T cell receptor (beta chain) was carried out in a study of shared clonotypes between healthy human individuals. About the research overall: A couple of women and a few men aged 18 to 49 made up the donors.

A split of CD4+ cells into CD45RA+ naive and CD45RA-negative memory subsets was performed. TCRdb keeps only in-frame clones here, not all; method: immunoSEQ multiplex PCR. The table lists hundreds of thousands of clones, approximately 73% of them singletons. V lost 6 bases to trimming and J lost 4 bases, with 15 bases between them. The CDR3 is 15 residues long. Germline CDR1 and CDR2: SGHAT and FQNNGV. Sequenced material: memory CD4+ T cells sorted from blood. Subset given: CD45RA-negative fraction. This rearrangement joins TRBV11-2 to TRBJ1-4, with a weak D call TRBD1 (5 bases). This TCR derives from a woman aged 25-40 years in good health. The CDR3 loop is CASSFRGPSNEKLFF. CDR3 nucleotide sequence: TGTGCCAGCAGTTTTAGGGGTCCGAGTAATGAAAAACTGTTTTTT.